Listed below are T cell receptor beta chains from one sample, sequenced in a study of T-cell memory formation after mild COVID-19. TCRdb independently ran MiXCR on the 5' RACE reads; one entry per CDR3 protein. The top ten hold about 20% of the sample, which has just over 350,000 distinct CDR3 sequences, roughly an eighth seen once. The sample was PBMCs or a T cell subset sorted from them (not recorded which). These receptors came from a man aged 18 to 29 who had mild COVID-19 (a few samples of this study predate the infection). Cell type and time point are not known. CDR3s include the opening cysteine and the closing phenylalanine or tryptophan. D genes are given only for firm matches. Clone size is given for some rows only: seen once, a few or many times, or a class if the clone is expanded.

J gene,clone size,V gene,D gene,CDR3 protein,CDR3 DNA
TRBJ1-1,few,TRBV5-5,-,CASSLEWGGVAFF,TGTGCCAGCAGCTTGGAATGGGGAGGGGTAGCTTTCTTT
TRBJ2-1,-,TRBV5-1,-,CASSDGGVYNGQFF,TGCGCCAGCAGCGACGGGGGCGTCTACAATGGGCAGTTCTTC
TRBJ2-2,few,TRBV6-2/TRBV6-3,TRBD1,CASSSLDRGDTGELFF,TGTGCCAGCAGTTCTCTGGACAGGGGGGACACCGGGGAGCTGTTTTTT
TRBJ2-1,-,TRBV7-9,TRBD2,CASSLGRTSPYNEQFF,TGTGCCAGCAGCTTAGGAAGGACTAGCCCCTACAATGAGCAGTTCTTC
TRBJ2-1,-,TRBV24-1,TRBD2,CATSDSRLAGYNEQFF,TGTGCCACCAGTGATTCCAGACTAGCGGGGTACAATGAGCAGTTCTTC
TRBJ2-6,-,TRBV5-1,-,CASSYSLGANVLTF,TGCGCCAGCAGCTATTCCCTCGGGGCCAACGTCCTGACTTTC
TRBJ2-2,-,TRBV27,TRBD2,CASTGLLGGELFF,TGTGCCAGCACGGGACTACTCGGCGGGGAGCTGTTTTTT
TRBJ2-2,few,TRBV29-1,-,CSVTGGTGELFF,TGCAGCGTTACCGGGGGAACCGGGGAGCTGTTTTTT
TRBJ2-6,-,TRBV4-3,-,CASSQDNSPGANVLTF,TGCGCCAGCAGCCAAGATAACTCGCCTGGGGCCAACGTCCTGACTTTC
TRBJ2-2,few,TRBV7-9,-,CASSPPSASSDGELFF,TGTGCCAGCAGCCCCCCCTCGGCATCTAGCGACGGGGAGCTGTTTTTT
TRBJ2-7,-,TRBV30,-,CAWGNTYEQYF,TGTGCCTGGGGCAACACCTACGAGCAGTACTTC
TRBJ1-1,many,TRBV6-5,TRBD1,CASSPRGRGSYAEAFF,TGTGCCAGCAGCCCCAGGGGCAGGGGGAGTTACGCTGAAGCTTTCTTT
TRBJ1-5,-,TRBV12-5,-,CASALEGWQPQHF,TGTGCTAGTGCCCTAGAGGGTTGGCAGCCCCAGCATTTT
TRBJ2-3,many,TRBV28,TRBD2,CASSAAGTSGGGQYF,TGTGCCAGCAGTGCTGCTGGGACTAGCGGGGGAGGGCAGTATTTT
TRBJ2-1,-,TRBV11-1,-,CASSLKWQNNEQFF,TGTGCCAGCAGCCTTAAGTGGCAGAACAATGAGCAGTTCTTC
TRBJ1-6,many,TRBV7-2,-,CASSLQGERSPLHF,TGTGCCAGCAGCTTACAGGGAGAGCGATCACCCCTCCACTTT
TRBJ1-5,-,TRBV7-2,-,CASSSQLNQPQHF,TGTGCCAGCAGCTCTCAGTTAAATCAGCCCCAGCATTTT
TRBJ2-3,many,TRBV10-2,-,CASSVRADTQYF,TGCGCCAGCAGTGTCCGGGCAGATACGCAGTATTTT
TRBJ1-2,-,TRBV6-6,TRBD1,CASRKDRQNGYTF,TGTGCCAGCAGGAAGGACAGGCAGAATGGCTACACCTTC
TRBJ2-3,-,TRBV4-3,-,CASSQGLSDTQYF,TGCGCCAGCAGCCAAGGACTTTCAGATACGCAGTATTTT
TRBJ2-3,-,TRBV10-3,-,CAISESPDTQYF,TGTGCCATCAGTGAGTCCCCCGATACGCAGTATTTT
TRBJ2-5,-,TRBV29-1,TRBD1,CSVEQGAVETQYF,TGCAGCGTTGAACAGGGGGCTGTGGAGACCCAGTACTTC
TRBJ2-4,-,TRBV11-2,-,CASRPPRSTGNIQYF,TGTGCCAGCAGACCCCCAAGGTCTACCGGGAACATTCAGTACTTC
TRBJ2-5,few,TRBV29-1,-,CSVASGLETQYF,TGCAGCGTAGCGTCAGGGTTGGAGACCCAGTACTTC
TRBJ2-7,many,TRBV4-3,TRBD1,CASSQATQDRDSSYEQYF,TGCGCCAGCAGCCAAGCAACTCAGGACAGGGACAGCTCCTACGAGCAGTACTTC
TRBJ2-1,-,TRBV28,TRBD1,CASSFRQGGDAEQFF,TGTGCCAGCAGTTTCCGACAGGGTGGGGACGCTGAGCAGTTCTTC
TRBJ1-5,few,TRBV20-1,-,CSATISRTAHQPQHF,TGCAGTGCTACGATAAGTAGGACAGCGCATCAGCCCCAGCATTTT
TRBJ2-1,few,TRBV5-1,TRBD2,CASRSGEGNEQFF,TGCGCCAGCAGGAGCGGGGAAGGGAATGAGCAGTTCTTC
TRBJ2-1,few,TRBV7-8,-,CASSLSRIRSYNEQFF,TGTGCCAGCAGCTTGTCAAGAATACGATCCTACAATGAGCAGTTCTTC
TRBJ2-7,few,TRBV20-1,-,CSARRPGHHHEQYF,TGCAGTGCTCGTCGACCAGGGCATCATCACGAGCAGTACTTC
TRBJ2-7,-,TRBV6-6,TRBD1,CASSYSGQTGSYEQYF,TGTGCCAGCAGTTACTCGGGACAGACAGGATCCTACGAGCAGTACTTC
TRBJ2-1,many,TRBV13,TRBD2,CASSSTGVAGENEQFF,TGTGCCAGCAGCTCTACCGGGGTAGCGGGGGAAAATGAGCAGTTCTTC
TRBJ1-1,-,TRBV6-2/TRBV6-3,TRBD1,CASSYQGAVTEAFF,TGTGCCAGCAGTTACCAGGGGGCTGTCACTGAAGCTTTCTTT
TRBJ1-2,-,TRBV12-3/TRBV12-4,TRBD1,CASSFGQGSGYTF,TGTGCCAGCAGTTTCGGACAGGGCAGTGGCTACACCTTC
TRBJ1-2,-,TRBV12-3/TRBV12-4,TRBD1,CASSSWDSPNYGYTF,TGTGCCAGCAGTTCCTGGGACAGCCCTAACTATGGCTACACCTTC
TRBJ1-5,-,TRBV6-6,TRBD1,CASSPLTGGPSMDF,TGTGCCAGCAGTCCATTGACAGGGGGTCCCTCGATGGATTTT
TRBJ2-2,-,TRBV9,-,CASSVTPGELFF,TGTGCCAGCAGCGTAACTCCCGGGGAGCTGTTTTTT
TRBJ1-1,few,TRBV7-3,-,CASSYLTNTEAFF,TGTGCCAGCAGCTACTTGACAAATACTGAAGCTTTCTTT
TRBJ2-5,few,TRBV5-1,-,CASSLGGPNLAQYF,TGCGCCAGCAGCTTGGGGGGGCCTAATCTGGCCCAGTACTTC
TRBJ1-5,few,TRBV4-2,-,CASSQGGISNQPQHF,TGTGCCAGCAGCCAAGGAGGGATTAGCAATCAGCCCCAGCATTTT
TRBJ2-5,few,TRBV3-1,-,CASSQDGRTSRRETQYF,TGTGCCAGCAGCCAAGACGGAAGAACGTCCCGAAGGGAGACCCAGTACTTC
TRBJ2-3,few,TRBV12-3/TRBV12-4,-,CASSPVQGSTDTQYF,TGTGCCAGCAGCCCAGTTCAGGGGAGCACAGATACGCAGTATTTT
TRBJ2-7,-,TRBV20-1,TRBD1,CSAKGQAAVWEQYF,TGCAGTGCTAAGGGACAGGCCGCAGTTTGGGAGCAGTACTTC
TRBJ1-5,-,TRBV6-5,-,CASSYAGQPQHF,TGTGCCAGCAGTTACGCGGGCCAGCCCCAGCATTTT
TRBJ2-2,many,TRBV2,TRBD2,CASSISGDSPGELFF,TGTGCCAGCAGTATTAGCGGGGACTCTCCCGGGGAGCTGTTTTTT
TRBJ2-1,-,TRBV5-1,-,CASSVTPVGDEQFF,TGCGCCAGCAGCGTGACCCCTGTGGGGGACGAGCAGTTCTTC
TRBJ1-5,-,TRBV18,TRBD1,CASSSFDRDPNQPQHF,TGTGCCAGCTCATCCTTCGACAGGGATCCGAATCAGCCCCAGCATTTT
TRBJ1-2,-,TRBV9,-,CASSVGSSEGYTF,TGTGCCAGCAGCGTAGGGTCTTCGGAGGGCTACACCTTC
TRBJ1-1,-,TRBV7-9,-,CASSRPFHEAFF,TGTGCCAGCAGCCGACCCTTCCATGAAGCTTTCTTT
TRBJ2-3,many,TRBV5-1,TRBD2,CASSLRDSGSTDTQYF,TGCGCCAGCAGCTTGAGGGATAGCGGGTCCACAGATACGCAGTATTTT
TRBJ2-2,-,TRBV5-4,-,CASKGGGTGELFF,TGTGCCAGCAAGGGGGGAGGCACCGGGGAGCTGTTTTTT
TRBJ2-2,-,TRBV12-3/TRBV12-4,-,CASSFRQGTGELFF,TGTGCCAGCAGTTTCCGGCAGGGCACCGGGGAGCTGTTTTTT
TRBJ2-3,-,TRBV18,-,CASSPLRADTQYF,TGTGCCAGCTCACCTCTCCGGGCAGATACGCAGTATTTT
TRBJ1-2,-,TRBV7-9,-,CASSAFNVPGMGYTF,TGTGCCAGCAGCGCGTTTAACGTCCCCGGCATGGGCTACACCTTC
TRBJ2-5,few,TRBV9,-,CASSVWGVETQYF,TGTGCCAGCAGCGTTTGGGGGGTAGAGACCCAGTACTTC